This TCR beta chain is drawn from a study of glioma-infiltrating T cells. Using RNA template, CDR3s of TCR alpha and beta were amplified with iRepertoire arm-PCR. One entry per CDR3 protein, called by TCRdb with MiXCR from the multiplex PCR reads. The sample lists approximately 190,000 distinct CDR3 sequences, roughly a third occurring once. CDR1 is SEHNR, CDR2 FQNEAQ, per germline (reference sequence). Trimming left V 2 bases short and J 2 bases short, with 13 bases between. This CDR3 region has 15 residues. This clonotype has a handful of counts. The rearrangement uses TRBV7-9 and TRBJ2-7; D not certain. The specimen sequenced was glioma tissue, nonneoplastic brain tissue, or PBMCs (not recorded which). This TCR was recovered from a human donor with low-grade glioma or glioblastoma, undergoing nonglioma brain surgery, or in good health (not recorded which). The CDR3 loop reads CASSLQGSITYEQYF. CDR3 in DNA: TGTGCCAGCAGCTTACAAGGGTCAATTACCTACGAGCAGTACTTC.